These T cell receptor beta chains were read from a single sample in a study of T cell responses to AZD1222 COVID-19 vaccine. TCRdb's table, derived via immunoSEQ multiplex PCR, lists solely in-frame clones and lacks some. The table has roughly 58,000 clones, approximately 85% seen once. This specimen consisted of peripheral blood, obtained on day 0 of MenACWY control vaccination. The receptors shown here come from an adult in good health. CDR3s include the opening cysteine and the closing phenylalanine or tryptophan. A D gene is named only where the DNA matches it firmly. Some rows have no size entry. The others give once, few or many, or a class for an expanded clone.

abundance: NA
v_gene: TRBV24-1
j_gene: TRBJ2-7
d_gene: NA
CDR3aa: CATSTWDSYEQYF
CDR3nt: TGTGCCACCAGTACGTGGGACTCCTACGAGCAGTACTTC

abundance: NA
v_gene: TRBV6-5
j_gene: TRBJ2-1
d_gene: TRBD2
CDR3aa: CASSYIAGKQFF
CDR3nt: TGTGCCAGCAGTTATATAGCGGGAAAGCAGTTCTTC

abundance: NA
v_gene: TRBV6-5
j_gene: TRBJ1-1
d_gene: NA
CDR3aa: CASNPVSEAEAFF
CDR3nt: TGTGCCAGCAACCCCGTGAGCGAAGCGGAAGCTTTCTTT

abundance: NA
v_gene: TRBV3-1/TRBV3-2
j_gene: TRBJ2-2
d_gene: NA
CDR3aa: CASSPAWRTGELFF
CDR3nt: TGTGCCAGCAGCCCAGCATGGAGGACCGGGGAGCTGTTTTTT

abundance: few
v_gene: TRBV29-1
j_gene: TRBJ2-3
d_gene: NA
CDR3aa: CSVAEDTQYF
CDR3nt: TGCAGCGTTGCTGAAGATACGCAGTATTTT

abundance: few
v_gene: TRBV6-2/TRBV6-3
j_gene: TRBJ2-7
d_gene: TRBD1
CDR3aa: CASSDRDEQYF
CDR3nt: TGTGCCAGCAGTGACAGGGACGAGCAGTACTTC

abundance: NA
v_gene: TRBV2
j_gene: TRBJ2-1
d_gene: TRBD2
CDR3aa: CASSGLAGVGNEQFF
CDR3nt: TGTGCCAGCAGCGGACTAGCGGGAGTTGGGAATGAGCAGTTCTTC

abundance: NA
v_gene: TRBV6-1
j_gene: TRBJ1-5
d_gene: NA
CDR3aa: CASSDHYSNQPQHF
CDR3nt: TGTGCCAGCAGTGATCATTATAGCAATCAGCCCCAGCATTTT

abundance: NA
v_gene: TRBV5-1
j_gene: TRBJ2-5
d_gene: NA
CDR3aa: CASSQDPEGQYF
CDR3nt: TGCGCCAGCAGCCAAGACCCGGAGGGCCAGTACTTC

abundance: NA
v_gene: TRBV28
j_gene: TRBJ2-3
d_gene: NA
CDR3aa: CASSLSRSTQYF
CDR3nt: TGTGCCAGCAGTTTAAGTAGGTCTACGCAGTATTTT

abundance: NA
v_gene: TRBV27
j_gene: TRBJ2-7
d_gene: TRBD2
CDR3aa: CASSTAGDGEQYF
CDR3nt: TGTGCCAGCAGTACAGCGGGAGACGGCGAGCAGTACTTC

abundance: NA
v_gene: TRBV19
j_gene: TRBJ2-7
d_gene: TRBD2
CDR3aa: CASSIASGDSYEQYF
CDR3nt: TGTGCCAGTAGTATAGCTAGCGGAGACTCCTACGAGCAGTACTTC

abundance: once
v_gene: TRBV7-9
j_gene: TRBJ1-2
d_gene: NA
CDR3aa: CASSFRDMRGYTF
CDR3nt: TGTGCCAGCAGCTTCCGGGACATGAGGGGCTACACCTTC

abundance: NA
v_gene: TRBV6-1
j_gene: TRBJ1-5
d_gene: NA
CDR3aa: CASSEKTAIQPQHF
CDR3nt: TGTGCCAGCAGTGAAAAGACAGCCATCCAGCCCCAGCATTTT

abundance: NA
v_gene: TRBV21-1
j_gene: TRBJ1-1
d_gene: NA
CDR3aa: CASSNPGRENTEAFF
CDR3nt: TGTGCCAGCAGCAACCCGGGACGGGAGAACACTGAAGCTTTCTTT

abundance: NA
v_gene: TRBV6-5
j_gene: TRBJ2-4
d_gene: TRBD1
CDR3aa: CASRPGQGMNIQYF
CDR3nt: TGTGCCAGCAGACCCGGACAGGGGATGAACATTCAGTACTTC

abundance: NA
v_gene: TRBV28
j_gene: TRBJ2-3
d_gene: NA
CDR3aa: CASRDSSSTDTQYF
CDR3nt: TGTGCCAGCAGGGACTCATCTAGCACAGATACGCAGTATTTT

abundance: NA
v_gene: TRBV10-3
j_gene: TRBJ1-4
d_gene: TRBD1
CDR3aa: CATAGGLNEKLFF
CDR3nt: TGTGCCACCGCAGGGGGCTTAAATGAAAAACTGTTTTTT

abundance: NA
v_gene: TRBV7-9
j_gene: TRBJ2-1
d_gene: NA
CDR3aa: CASSSPPGQGGNNEQFF
CDR3nt: TGTGCCAGCAGCTCGCCCCCCGGGCAGGGGGGAAACAATGAGCAGTTCTTC

abundance: NA
v_gene: TRBV6-5
j_gene: TRBJ1-6
d_gene: TRBD1
CDR3aa: CASSPQGARNSPLHF
CDR3nt: TGTGCCAGCAGTCCACAGGGGGCTCGGAATTCACCCCTCCACTTT

abundance: NA
v_gene: TRBV30
j_gene: TRBJ2-2
d_gene: TRBD1
CDR3aa: CAWSASPGTATGELFF
CDR3nt: TGTGCCTGGAGTGCTTCCCCCGGGACAGCAACCGGGGAGCTGTTTTTT

abundance: once
v_gene: TRBV2
j_gene: TRBJ2-3
d_gene: NA
CDR3aa: CASTRDSTDTQYF
CDR3nt: TGTGCCAGCACCCGGGACTCCACAGATACGCAGTATTTT